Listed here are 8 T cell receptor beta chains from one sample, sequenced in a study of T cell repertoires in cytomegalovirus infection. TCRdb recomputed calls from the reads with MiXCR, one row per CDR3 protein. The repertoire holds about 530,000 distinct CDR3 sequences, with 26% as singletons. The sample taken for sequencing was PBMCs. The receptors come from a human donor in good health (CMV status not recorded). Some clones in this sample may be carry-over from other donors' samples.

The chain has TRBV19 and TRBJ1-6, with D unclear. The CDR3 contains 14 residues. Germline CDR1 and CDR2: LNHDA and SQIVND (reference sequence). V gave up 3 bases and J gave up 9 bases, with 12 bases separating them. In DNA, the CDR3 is TGTGCCAGTAGTATTTTGGGGATCAGTTCACCCCTCCACTTT. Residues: CASSILGISSPLHF.

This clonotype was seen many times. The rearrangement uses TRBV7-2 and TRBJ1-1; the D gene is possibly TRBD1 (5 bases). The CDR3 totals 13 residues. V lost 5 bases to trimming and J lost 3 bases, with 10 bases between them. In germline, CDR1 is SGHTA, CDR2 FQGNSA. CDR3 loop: CASSHGTYTEAFF. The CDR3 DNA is TGTGCCAGCAGCCACGGGACCTACACTGAAGCTTTCTTT. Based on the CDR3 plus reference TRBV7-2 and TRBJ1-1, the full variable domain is GAGVSQSPSNKVTEKGKDVELRCDPISGHTALYWYRQSLGQGLEFLIYFQGNSAPDKSGLPSDRFSAERTGGSVSTLTIQRTQQEDSAVYLCASSHGTYTEAFFGQGTRLTVV.

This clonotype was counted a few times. The CDR3, as DNA: TGTGCCAGCAGGGCCGAGGGAGACAATGAGCAGTTCTTC. Its translation: CASRAEGDNEQFF. The rearrangement uses TRBV7-9 and TRBJ2-1; D is perhaps TRBD2 (5 bases). The V end lost 6 bases, the J end lost 5 bases, and 11 bases lay between the germline ends. The CDR3 is made up of 13 amino acids. Germline-derived CDR1 and CDR2 are SEHNR and FQNEAQ (reference sequence).

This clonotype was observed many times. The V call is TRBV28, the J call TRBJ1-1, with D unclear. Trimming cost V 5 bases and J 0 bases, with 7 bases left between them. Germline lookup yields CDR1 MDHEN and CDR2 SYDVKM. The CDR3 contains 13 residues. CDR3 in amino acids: CASSLPVNTEAFF. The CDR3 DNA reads TGTGCCAGCAGTCTCCCAGTGAACACTGAAGCTTTCTTT.

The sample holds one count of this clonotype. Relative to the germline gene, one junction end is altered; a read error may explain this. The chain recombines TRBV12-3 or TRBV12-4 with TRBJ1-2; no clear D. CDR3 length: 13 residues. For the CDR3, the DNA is TGTGCCAGCAGTTTTCTCATGGGCTATGGCTACACCTTT. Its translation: CASSFLMGYGYTF.

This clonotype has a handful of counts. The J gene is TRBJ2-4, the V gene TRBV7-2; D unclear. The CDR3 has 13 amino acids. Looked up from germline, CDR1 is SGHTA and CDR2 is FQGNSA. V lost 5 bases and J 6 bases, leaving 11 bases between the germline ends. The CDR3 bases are TGTGCCAGCAGCGGGCAGGACGGAAACATTCAGTACTTC. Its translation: CASSGQDGNIQYF. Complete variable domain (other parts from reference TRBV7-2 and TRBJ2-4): GAGVSQSPSNKVTEKGKDVELRCDPISGHTALYWYRQSLGQGLEFLIYFQGNSAPDKSGLPSDRFSAERTGGSVSTLTIQRTQQEDSAVYLCASSGQDGNIQYFGAGTRLSVL.

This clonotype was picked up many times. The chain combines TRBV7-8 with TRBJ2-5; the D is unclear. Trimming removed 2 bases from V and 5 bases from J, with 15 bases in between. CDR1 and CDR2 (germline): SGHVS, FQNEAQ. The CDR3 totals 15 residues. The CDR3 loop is CASSLNLLNTETQYF. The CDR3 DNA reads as TGTGCCAGCAGCTTAAATCTCCTCAATACGGAGACCCAGTACTTC.

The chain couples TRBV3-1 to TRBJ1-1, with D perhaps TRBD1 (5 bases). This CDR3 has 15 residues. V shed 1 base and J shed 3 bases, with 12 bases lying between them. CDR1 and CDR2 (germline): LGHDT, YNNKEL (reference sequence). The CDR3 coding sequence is TGTGCCAGCAGCCAAGGCTCCGGGGGGGACACTGAAGCTTTCTTT. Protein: CASSQGSGGDTEAFF.